Listed below are T cell receptor beta chains from one sample, sequenced in a study of T cells in Graves' hyperthyroidism and ophthalmopathy. TCRdb re-derived calls from the multiplex PCR reads in MiXCR, one entry per CDR3 protein. The repertoire includes 200,000 to 250,000 distinct CDR3 sequences, over 15% of them detected once, and 28% sits in the top ten. Input material: blood. Receptor source: a woman under 30 with Graves' ophthalmopathy. Each CDR3 is given with its conserved first and last residue. Each record gives: V gene, CDR3 protein.

V gene: TRBV25-1
CDR3 protein: CASSEFRGSGYTF

V gene: TRBV5-4
CDR3 protein: CASSLGGAYTDTQYF

V gene: TRBV7-9
CDR3 protein: CASSWGTGNSGANVLTF

V gene: TRBV30
CDR3 protein: CAWRWSPPMDYGYTF

V gene: TRBV11-2
CDR3 protein: CASSLDHGLAGAGEQFF

V gene: TRBV19
CDR3 protein: CASSIRILHYEQYF

V gene: TRBV20-1
CDR3 protein: CSARGITGELFF

V gene: TRBV7-9
CDR3 protein: CASSPTSGRFSYNEQFF

V gene: TRBV11-3
CDR3 protein: CASSPWTTQNYGYTF

V gene: TRBV7-8
CDR3 protein: CASSPEGSYNSPLHF

V gene: TRBV7-6
CDR3 protein: CASSKSGTRDTQYF

V gene: TRBV20-1
CDR3 protein: CSAGGLAGAIYEQYF

V gene: TRBV19
CDR3 protein: CASSALRQGSADTQYF

V gene: TRBV11-2
CDR3 protein: CASSSPRSHGYTF

V gene: TRBV30
CDR3 protein: CAWSETSGTYEQYF

V gene: TRBV20-1
CDR3 protein: CSARLAGGQQETQYF

V gene: TRBV12-3/TRBV12-4
CDR3 protein: CASSAGGTDTQYF

V gene: TRBV6-1
CDR3 protein: CASGPGQYSTEAFF

V gene: TRBV7-3
CDR3 protein: CASSQDRGLLNEQFF

V gene: TRBV12-3/TRBV12-4
CDR3 protein: CASSLHGVLNYGYTF

V gene: TRBV7-8
CDR3 protein: CASSLQGAGGHREQFF

V gene: TRBV28
CDR3 protein: CASSLEQAAAGQFF

V gene: TRBV5-1
CDR3 protein: CASSIPAGLETQYF

V gene: TRBV6-2/TRBV6-3
CDR3 protein: CASSATTSGSRTDTQYF

V gene: TRBV29-1
CDR3 protein: CSSDRRGNEQFF

V gene: TRBV3-1
CDR3 protein: CASSQGQGFSGNTIYF

V gene: TRBV4-1
CDR3 protein: CASSPRTGGNEQYF

V gene: TRBV29-1
CDR3 protein: CSVDLTASNIQYF

V gene: TRBV5-1
CDR3 protein: CASSPGGVTGELFF

V gene: TRBV4-2
CDR3 protein: CASSRGQRTGSKNIQYF

V gene: TRBV7-2
CDR3 protein: CASSPGTVIFTDTQYF

V gene: TRBV20-1
CDR3 protein: CSARDGSRGVHAFF

V gene: TRBV6-2/TRBV6-3
CDR3 protein: CASSVGASGRNRTDTQYF

V gene: TRBV27
CDR3 protein: CASSLRAGVNTEAFF

V gene: TRBV19
CDR3 protein: CASSNSGISNQPQHF

V gene: TRBV2
CDR3 protein: CASRRTNQETQYF

V gene: TRBV2
CDR3 protein: CASSGAVNYEQYF

V gene: TRBV12-3/TRBV12-4
CDR3 protein: CASSSGPFQPQHF

V gene: TRBV28
CDR3 protein: CASSFRLYYEQYF

V gene: TRBV15
CDR3 protein: CATSRDSTSGGYNEQFF